This T cell receptor (beta chain) emerged from a study of blood T cell repertoires in COVID-19. Only in-frame clones appear in the TCRdb table, and some are missing; sequencing was by immunoSEQ multiplex PCR. Of more than 200,000 clones in the sample, about nine tenths are singletons; the top ten hold less than 3%. The CDR3 runs to 14 residues. The V and J ends lost 5 bases and 5 bases respectively, with 15 bases between them. Germline values: CDR1 LGHDT, CDR2 YNNKEL (reference sequence). The chain has TRBV3-1 (or the pseudogene TRBV3-2) and TRBJ1-1; D unresolved. Input material: peripheral blood. The sequence derives from a woman aged 60-75 years with acute or convalescent COVID-19. The CDR3 region has the DNA TGTGCCAGCAGCTTCGGGCAGAGGGAGACTGAAGCTTTCTTT. This encodes CASSFGQRETEAFF.